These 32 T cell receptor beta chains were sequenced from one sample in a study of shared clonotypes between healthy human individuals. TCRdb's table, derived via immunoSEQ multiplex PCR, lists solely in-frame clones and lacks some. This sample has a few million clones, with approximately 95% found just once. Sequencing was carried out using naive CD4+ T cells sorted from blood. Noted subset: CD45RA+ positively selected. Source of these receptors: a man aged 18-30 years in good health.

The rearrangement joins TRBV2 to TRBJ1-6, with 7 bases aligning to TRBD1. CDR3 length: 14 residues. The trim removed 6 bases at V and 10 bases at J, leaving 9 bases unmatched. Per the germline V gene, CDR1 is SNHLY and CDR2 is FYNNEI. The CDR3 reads CASSPSGGWSPLHF. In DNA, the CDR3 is TGTGCCAGCAGCCCTTCAGGGGGTTGGTCACCCCTCCACTTT.

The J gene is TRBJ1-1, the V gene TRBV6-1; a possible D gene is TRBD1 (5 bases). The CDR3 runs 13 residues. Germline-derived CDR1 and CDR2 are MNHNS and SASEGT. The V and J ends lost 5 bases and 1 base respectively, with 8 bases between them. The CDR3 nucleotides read TGTGCCAGCAGTTTTGGGGGGAACACTGAAGCTTTCTTT. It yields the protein CASSFGGNTEAFF.

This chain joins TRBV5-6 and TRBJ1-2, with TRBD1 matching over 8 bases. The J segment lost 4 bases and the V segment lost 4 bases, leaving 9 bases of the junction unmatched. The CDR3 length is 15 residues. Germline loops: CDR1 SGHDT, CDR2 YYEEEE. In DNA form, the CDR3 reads TGTGCCAGCAGCCGAGACAGGGGTTTAGGCTATGGCTACACCTTC. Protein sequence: CASSRDRGLGYGYTF.

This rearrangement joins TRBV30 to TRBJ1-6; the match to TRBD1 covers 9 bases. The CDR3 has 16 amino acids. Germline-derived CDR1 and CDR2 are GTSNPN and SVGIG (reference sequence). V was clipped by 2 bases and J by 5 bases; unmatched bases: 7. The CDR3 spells CAWSTYRGLNNSPLHF. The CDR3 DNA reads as TGTGCCTGGAGTACTTACAGGGGGCTGAATAATTCACCCCTCCACTTT.

CDR3 nucleotide sequence: TGTGCCAGCAGCACCCCCGACAGGGGGCAAGCTTTCTTT. This encodes CASSTPDRGQAFF. This sequence joins TRBV28 and TRBJ1-1; TRBD1 matches 10 bases. V shed 6 bases, J shed 9 bases, and the junction held 7 bases outside the gene matches. The germline V gene encodes CDR1 MDHEN and CDR2 SYDVKM. This CDR3 is built from 13 residues. Filled out from reference TRBV28 and TRBJ1-1, the complete variable domain reads DVKVTQSSRYLVKRTGEKVFLECVQDMDHENMFWYRQDPGLGLRLIYFSYDVKMKEKGDIPEGYSVSREKKERFSLILESASTNQTSMYLCASSTPDRGQAFFGQGTRLTVV.

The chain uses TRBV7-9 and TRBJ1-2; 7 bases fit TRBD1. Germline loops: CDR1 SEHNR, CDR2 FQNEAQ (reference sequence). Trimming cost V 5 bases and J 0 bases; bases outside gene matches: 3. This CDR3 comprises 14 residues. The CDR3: CASSTGTANYGYTF. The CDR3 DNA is TGTGCCAGCAGCACCGGGACAGCTAACTATGGCTACACCTTC.

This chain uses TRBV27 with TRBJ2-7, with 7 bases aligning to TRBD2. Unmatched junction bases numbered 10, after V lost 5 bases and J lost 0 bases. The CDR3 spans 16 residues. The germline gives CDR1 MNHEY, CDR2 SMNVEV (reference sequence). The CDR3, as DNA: TGTGCCAGCAGTCGGCCTCCGGGACTAAGCTCCTACGAGCAGTACTTC. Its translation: CASSRPPGLSSYEQYF.

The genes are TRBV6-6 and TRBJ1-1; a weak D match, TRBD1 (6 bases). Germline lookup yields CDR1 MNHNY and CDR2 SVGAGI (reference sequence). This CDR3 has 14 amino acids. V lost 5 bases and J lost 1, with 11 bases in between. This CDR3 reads CASSPQGSNTEAFF. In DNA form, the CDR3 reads TGTGCCAGCAGTCCACAGGGATCGAACACTGAAGCTTTCTTT.

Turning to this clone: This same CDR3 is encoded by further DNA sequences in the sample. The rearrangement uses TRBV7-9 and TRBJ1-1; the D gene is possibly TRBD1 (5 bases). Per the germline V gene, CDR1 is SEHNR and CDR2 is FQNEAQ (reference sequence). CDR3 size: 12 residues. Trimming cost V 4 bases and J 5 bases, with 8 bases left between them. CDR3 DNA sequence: TGTGCCAGCAGCTCTTCAGGGACTGAAGCTTTCTTT. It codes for CASSSSGTEAFF.

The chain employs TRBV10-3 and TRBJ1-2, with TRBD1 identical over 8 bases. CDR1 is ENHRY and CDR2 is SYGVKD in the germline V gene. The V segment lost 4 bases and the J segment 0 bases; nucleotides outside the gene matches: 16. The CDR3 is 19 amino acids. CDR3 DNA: TGTGCCATCAGTGGCCCTGAGGGGGACAGGCGTCGGGCTAACTATGGCTACACCTTC. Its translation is CAISGPEGDRRRANYGYTF.

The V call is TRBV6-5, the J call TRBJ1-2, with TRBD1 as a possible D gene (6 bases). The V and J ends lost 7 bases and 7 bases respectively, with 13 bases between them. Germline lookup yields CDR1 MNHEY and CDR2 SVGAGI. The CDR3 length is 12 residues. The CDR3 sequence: CASKYREGGYTF. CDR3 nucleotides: TGTGCCAGCAAATACAGGGAGGGTGGCTACACCTTC.

The CDR3 loop reads CASSLGNPGGYTF. The CDR3 region has the DNA TGTGCCAGCAGTTTGGGTAATCCGGGTGGCTACACCTTC. The chain uses TRBV28 and TRBJ1-2; D not certain. The germline gives CDR1 MDHEN, CDR2 SYDVKM. The CDR3 has 13 residues. V was trimmed by 3 bases and J by 7 bases, leaving 12 bases between them.

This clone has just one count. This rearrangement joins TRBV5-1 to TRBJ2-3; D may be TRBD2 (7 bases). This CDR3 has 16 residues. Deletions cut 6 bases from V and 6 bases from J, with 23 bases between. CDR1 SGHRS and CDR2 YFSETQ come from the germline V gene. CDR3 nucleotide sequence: TGCGCCAGCACCCTGGGGGGGGCGAACCCATCCGATACGCAGTATTTT. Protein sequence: CASTLGGANPSDTQYF. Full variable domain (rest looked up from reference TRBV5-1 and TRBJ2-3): KAGVTQTPRYLIKTRGQQVTLSCSPISGHRSVSWYQQTPGQGLQFLFEYFSETQRNKGNFPGRFSGRQFSNSRSEMNVSTLELGDSALYLCASTLGGANPSDTQYFGPGTRLTVL.

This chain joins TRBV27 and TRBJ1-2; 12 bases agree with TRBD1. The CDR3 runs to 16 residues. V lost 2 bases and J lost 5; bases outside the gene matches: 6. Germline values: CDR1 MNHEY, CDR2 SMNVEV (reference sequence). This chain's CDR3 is CASSLKGQGARYGYTF. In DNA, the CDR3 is TGTGCCAGCAGTTTAAAGGGACAGGGGGCTAGGTATGGCTACACCTTC.

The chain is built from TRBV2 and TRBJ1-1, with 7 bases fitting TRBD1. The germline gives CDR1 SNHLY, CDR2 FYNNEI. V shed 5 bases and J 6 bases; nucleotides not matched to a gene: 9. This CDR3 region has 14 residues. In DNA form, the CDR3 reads TGTGCCAGCAGTACCCGACAGGGTCCCCCTGAAGCTTTCTTT. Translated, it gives CASSTRQGPPEAFF. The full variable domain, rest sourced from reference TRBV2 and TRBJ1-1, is EPEVTQTPSHQVTQMGQEVILRCVPISNHLYFYWYRQILGQKVEFLVSFYNNEISEKSEIFDDQFSVERPDGSNFTLKIRSTKLEDSAMYFCASSTRQGPPEAFFGQGTRLTVV.

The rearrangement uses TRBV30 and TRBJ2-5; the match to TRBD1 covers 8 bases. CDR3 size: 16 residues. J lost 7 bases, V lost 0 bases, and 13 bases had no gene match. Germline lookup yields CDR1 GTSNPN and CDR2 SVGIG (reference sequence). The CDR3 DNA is TGTGCCTGGAGTGTACATCGGGGACAGGTATTCGGGACCCAGTACTTC. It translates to CAWSVHRGQVFGTQYF.

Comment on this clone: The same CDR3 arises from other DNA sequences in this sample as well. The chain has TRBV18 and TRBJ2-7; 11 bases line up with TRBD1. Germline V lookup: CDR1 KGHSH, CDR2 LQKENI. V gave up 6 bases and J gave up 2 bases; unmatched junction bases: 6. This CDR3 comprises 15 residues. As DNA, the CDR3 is TGTGCCAGCTCCCCGGGACAGGGGGGACCCTACGAGCAGTACTTC. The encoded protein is CASSPGQGGPYEQYF.

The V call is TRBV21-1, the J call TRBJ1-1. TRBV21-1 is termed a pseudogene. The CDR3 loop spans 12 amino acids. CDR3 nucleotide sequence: TGTGCCTCTCAAAATCCGCTCACTGAAGCTTTCTTT. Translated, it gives CASQNPLTEAFF.

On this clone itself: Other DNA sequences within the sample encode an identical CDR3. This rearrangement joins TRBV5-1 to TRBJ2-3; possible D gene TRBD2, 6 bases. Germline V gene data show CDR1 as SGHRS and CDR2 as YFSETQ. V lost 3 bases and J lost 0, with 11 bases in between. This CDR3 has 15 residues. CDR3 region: CASSSRDSSTDTQYF. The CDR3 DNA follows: TGCGCCAGCAGCTCCCGGGACTCGAGCACAGATACGCAGTATTTT.

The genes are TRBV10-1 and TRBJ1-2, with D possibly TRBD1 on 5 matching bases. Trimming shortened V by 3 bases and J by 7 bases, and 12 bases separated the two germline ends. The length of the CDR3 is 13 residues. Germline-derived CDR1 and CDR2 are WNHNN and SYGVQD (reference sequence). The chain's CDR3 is CASSDHGAGGYTF. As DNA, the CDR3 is TGCGCCAGCAGTGACCACGGGGCAGGTGGCTACACCTTC.

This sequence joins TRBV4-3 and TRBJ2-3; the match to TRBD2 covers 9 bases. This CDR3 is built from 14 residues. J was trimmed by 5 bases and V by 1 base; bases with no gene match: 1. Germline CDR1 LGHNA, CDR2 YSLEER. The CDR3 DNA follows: TGCGCCAGCAGCCAAGGCGGGGGGGAAGATACGCAGTATTTT. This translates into CASSQGGGEDTQYF.

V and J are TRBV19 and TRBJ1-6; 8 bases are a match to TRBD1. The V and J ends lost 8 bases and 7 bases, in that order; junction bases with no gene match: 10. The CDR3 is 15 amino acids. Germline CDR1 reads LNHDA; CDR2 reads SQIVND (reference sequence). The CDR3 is CASSLRGQENSPLHF. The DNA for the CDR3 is TGTGCCAGTTCACTCAGGGGGCAGGAGAATTCACCCCTCCACTTT.

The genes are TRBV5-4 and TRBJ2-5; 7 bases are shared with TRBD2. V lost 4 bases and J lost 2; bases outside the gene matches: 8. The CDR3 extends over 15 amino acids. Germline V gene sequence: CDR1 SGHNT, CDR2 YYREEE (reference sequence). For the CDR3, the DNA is TGTGCCAGCAGCAAGGGTAGCGGGCCACAAGAGACCCAGTACTTC. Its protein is CASSKGSGPQETQYF. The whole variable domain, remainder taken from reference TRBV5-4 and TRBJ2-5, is ETGVTQSPTHLIKTRGQQVTLRCSSQSGHNTVSWYQQALGQGPQFIFQYYREEENGRGNFPPRFSGLQFPNYSSELNVNALELDDSALYLCASSKGSGPQETQYFGPGTRLLVL.

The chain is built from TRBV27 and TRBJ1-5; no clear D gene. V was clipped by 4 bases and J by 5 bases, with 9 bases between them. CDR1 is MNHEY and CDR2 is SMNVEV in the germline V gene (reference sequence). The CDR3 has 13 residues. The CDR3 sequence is CASSSQSDQPQHF. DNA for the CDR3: TGTGCCAGCAGTTCACAGTCAGATCAGCCCCAGCATTTT.

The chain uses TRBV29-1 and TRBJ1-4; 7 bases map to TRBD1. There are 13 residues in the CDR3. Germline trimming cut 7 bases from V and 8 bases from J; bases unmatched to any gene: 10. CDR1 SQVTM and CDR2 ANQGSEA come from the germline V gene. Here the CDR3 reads CSAATGTGEKLFF. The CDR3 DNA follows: TGCAGCGCCGCGACAGGGACGGGCGAAAAACTGTTTTTT.

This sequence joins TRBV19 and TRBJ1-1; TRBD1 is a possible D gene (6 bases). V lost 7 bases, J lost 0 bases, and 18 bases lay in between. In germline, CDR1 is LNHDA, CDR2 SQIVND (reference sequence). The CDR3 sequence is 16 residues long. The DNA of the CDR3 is TGTGCCAGTAATACCCGGAACAGGGCAATGAACACTGAAGCTTTCTTT. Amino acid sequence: CASNTRNRAMNTEAFF.

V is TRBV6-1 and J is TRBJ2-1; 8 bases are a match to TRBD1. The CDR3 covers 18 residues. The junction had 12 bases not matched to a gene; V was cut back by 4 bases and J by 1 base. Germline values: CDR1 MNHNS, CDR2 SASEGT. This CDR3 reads CASSGVGSRQGSYNEQFF. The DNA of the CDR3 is TGTGCCAGCAGTGGCGTAGGGTCACGACAGGGGTCCTACAATGAGCAGTTCTTC.

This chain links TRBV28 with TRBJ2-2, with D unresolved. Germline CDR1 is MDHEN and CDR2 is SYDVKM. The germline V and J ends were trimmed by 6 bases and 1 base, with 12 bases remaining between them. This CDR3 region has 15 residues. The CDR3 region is CASSPSAGNTGELFF. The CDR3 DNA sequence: TGTGCCAGCAGCCCCTCGGCAGGGAACACCGGGGAGCTGTTTTTT.

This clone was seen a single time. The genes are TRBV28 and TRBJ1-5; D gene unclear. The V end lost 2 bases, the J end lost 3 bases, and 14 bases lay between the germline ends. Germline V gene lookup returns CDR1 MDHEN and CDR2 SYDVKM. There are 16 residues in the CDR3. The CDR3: CASSLRGGKNNQPQHF. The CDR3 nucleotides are TGTGCCAGCAGTTTACGGGGAGGGAAGAACAATCAGCCCCAGCATTTT.

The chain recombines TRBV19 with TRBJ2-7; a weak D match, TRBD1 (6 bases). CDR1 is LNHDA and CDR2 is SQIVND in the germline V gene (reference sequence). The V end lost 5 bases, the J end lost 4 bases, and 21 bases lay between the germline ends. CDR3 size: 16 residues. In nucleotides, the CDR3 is TGTGCCAGTAGTTCCCCGGCAGGGGCTACAATTTACGAGCAGTACTTC. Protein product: CASSSPAGATIYEQYF.

The chain's CDR3 is CASSPLGQGYYGYTF. The CDR3 region has the DNA TGTGCCAGCAGTCCTCTGGGACAGGGGTACTATGGCTACACCTTC. The gene calls are TRBV28 and TRBJ1-2; TRBD1 aligns across 10 bases. V lost 5 bases to trimming and J lost 3 bases; unmatched junction nucleotides: 6. CDR1 and CDR2 from the germline V gene are MDHEN and SYDVKM. The CDR3 covers 15 residues.

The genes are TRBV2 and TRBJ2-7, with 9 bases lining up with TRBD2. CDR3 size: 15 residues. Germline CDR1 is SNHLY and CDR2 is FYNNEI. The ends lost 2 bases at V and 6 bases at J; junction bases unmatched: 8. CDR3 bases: TGTGCCAGCAGTGAAAGGCTAGCGGGGTACAGCGAGCAGTACTTC. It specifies CASSERLAGYSEQYF.